Presented here are 15 T cell receptor beta chains from one specimen sequenced in a study of blood T cell repertoires in COVID-19. Some clones are missing from TCRdb's copy, which holds only in-frame ones; the method was immunoSEQ multiplex PCR. This sample has roughly 49,000 clones; roughly nine tenths occur once, and the top ten carry around 5.1%. Sequencing was performed on peripheral blood. The receptors come from a man aged 55-75 years with active COVID-19.

The rearrangement links TRBV7-2 to TRBJ2-1, with 9 bases that match TRBD2. J was trimmed by 7 bases and V by 2 bases; bases with no gene match: 9. CDR1 is SGHTA and CDR2 is FQGNSA in the germline V gene. CDR3 length equals 16 residues. CDR3 amino acids: CASSLQAGGLGNEQFF. CDR3 coding DNA: TGTGCCAGCAGCTTACAAGCGGGAGGCCTTGGGAATGAGCAGTTCTTC.

This chain joins TRBV4-2 and TRBJ1-2; 7 bases agree with TRBD1. The CDR3 runs to 15 residues. Germline values: CDR1 LGHNA, CDR2 YNFKEQ. The V and J ends lost 4 bases and 3 bases, in that order; junction bases with no gene match: 8. The CDR3 region has the DNA TGTGCCAGCAGCCCACAGGGGATGGGTGACTATGGCTACACCTTC. It is translated as CASSPQGMGDYGYTF.

The genes are TRBV7-3 and TRBJ2-2, with D perhaps TRBD2 (5 bases). Germline V gives CDR1 SGHTA, CDR2 FQGTGA. The CDR3 length is 15 residues. Between the trimmed V and J ends, which lost 4 bases and 5 bases, there was a span of 14 bases. The CDR3: CASSSSTSGTGELFF. CDR3 DNA: TGTGCCAGCAGCTCGAGTACCTCGGGGACCGGGGAGCTGTTTTTT.

The sample holds one count of this clone. Here the CDR3 DNA reads TGCGCCAGCAGCCAAGGACTAGCGGTACAAGAGACCCAGTACTTC. Encoded protein: CASSQGLAVQETQYF. The chain couples TRBV4-3 to TRBJ2-5; 9 positions match TRBD2. Germline trimming cut 1 base from V and 2 bases from J; bases unmatched to any gene: 2. CDR3 size: 15 residues. Germline V gene lookup returns CDR1 LGHNA and CDR2 YSLEER.

This sequence joins TRBV29-1 and TRBJ2-3, with D uncertain. The CDR3 sequence is 11 residues long. V was clipped by 2 bases and J by 6 bases, with 6 bases between them. CDR1 and CDR2 from the germline V gene are SQVTM and ANQGSEA. The CDR3 sequence: CSVESVDTQYF. The CDR3 nucleotides read TGCAGCGTTGAATCGGTCGATACGCAGTATTTT.

The table lists this clone with a count of one. The chain couples TRBV5-4 to TRBJ2-7; 10 bases map to TRBD2. The CDR3 extends over 15 amino acids. The V and J ends lost 3 bases and 2 bases, in that order; junction bases with no gene match: 5. Germline CDR1 and CDR2: SGHNT and YYREEE (reference sequence). The CDR3 spells CASSSRTSGTYEQYF. The CDR3 DNA follows: TGTGCCAGCAGCTCGCGGACTAGCGGAACCTACGAGCAGTACTTC.

In nucleotides, the CDR3 is TGCGCCAGCAGCCAAGATGTCGGCAGGGGGACCCAGTACTTC. Protein: CASSQDVGRGTQYF. This chain links TRBV4-3 with TRBJ2-5, with D possibly TRBD1 on 6 matching bases. V was cut by 0 bases and J by 7 bases, with 12 bases left in between. The CDR3 has 14 amino acids. CDR1 is LGHNA and CDR2 is YSLEER in the germline V gene.

The chain links TRBV7-2 to TRBJ2-2, with TRBD2 matching over 14 bases. The J segment lost 6 bases and the V segment lost 3 bases, leaving 3 bases of the junction unmatched. Germline CDR1 reads SGHTA; CDR2 reads FQGNSA. The CDR3 length is 16 residues. The CDR3 is CASSFRLAGGAGELFF. CDR3 in DNA: TGTGCCAGCAGCTTTCGACTAGCGGGAGGGGCCGGGGAGCTGTTTTTT.

The genes are TRBV3-1 (or the pseudogene TRBV3-2) and TRBJ1-1; D gene uncertain. Germline CDR1 is LGHDT and CDR2 is YNNKEL (reference sequence). V lost 1 base to trimming and J lost 1 base, with 10 bases between them. CDR3 size: 15 residues. The CDR3 nucleotides are TGTGCCAGCAGCCAAGTTCTGCGGGAGAACACTGAAGCTTTCTTT. Translating gives CASSQVLRENTEAFF.

The chain combines TRBV7-2 with TRBJ2-7; maybe TRBD1 (6 bases). V lost 4 bases, J lost 2 bases, and 15 bases lay in between. Per germline, CDR1 SGHTA and CDR2 FQGNSA. There are 15 residues in the CDR3. The CDR3 loop is CASSSDRSLAYEQYF. DNA of the CDR3: TGTGCCAGCAGCTCCGACAGGTCGTTGGCCTACGAGCAGTACTTC.

The chain employs TRBV6-6 and TRBJ2-7, with no clear D. This CDR3 is built from 15 residues. The germline V and J ends were trimmed by 5 bases and 0 bases, with 14 bases remaining between them. Germline V gene lookup returns CDR1 MNHNY and CDR2 SVGAGI (reference sequence). DNA of the CDR3: TGTGCCAGCAGTCGGTCCACTTATTACTCCTACGAGCAGTACTTC. Translation: CASSRSTYYSYEQYF.

This chain joins TRBV29-1 and TRBJ1-1, with D perhaps matching TRBD1 (5 bases). Germline CDR1 is SQVTM and CDR2 is ANQGSEA. The ends were cut back, 7 bases at V and 3 bases at J, with 24 bases in the middle. This CDR3 has 16 residues. The CDR3: CSASLTPGLSDTEAFF. The CDR3 DNA reads as TGCAGCGCCTCACTCACCCCAGGGTTGAGCGACACTGAAGCTTTCTTT.

The chain employs TRBV7-2 and TRBJ2-6; 8 bases agree with TRBD2. Trimming cost V 8 bases and J 3 bases; bases outside gene matches: 12. This CDR3 has 17 amino acids. The germline V gene encodes CDR1 SGHTA and CDR2 FQGNSA. The CDR3 spells CASLTRTSPLGANVLTF. DNA for the CDR3: TGTGCCAGCCTGACTCGGACTAGCCCCCTTGGGGCCAACGTCCTGACTTTC.

The rearrangement uses TRBV7-9 and TRBJ1-4; 11 positions match TRBD1. Germline trimming cut 5 bases from V and 4 bases from J; bases unmatched to any gene: 3. Germline lookup yields CDR1 SEHNR and CDR2 FQNEAQ (reference sequence). The CDR3 is 15 residues long. In nucleotides, the CDR3 is TGTGCCAGCAGCCCCGGGACAGGGGGTAATGAAAAACTGTTTTTT. Protein: CASSPGTGGNEKLFF.

The CDR3 spells CASSLATSGTGELFF. The CDR3 bases are TGTGCCAGCAGCTTAGCGACTAGCGGCACCGGGGAGCTGTTTTTT. The V call is TRBV7-9, the J call TRBJ2-2; 9 bases match TRBD2. Germline trimming cut 0 bases from V and 4 bases from J; bases unmatched to any gene: 0. From germline, CDR1 is SEHNR and CDR2 FQNEAQ (reference sequence). The CDR3 length is 15 residues.